This TCR beta chain was sequenced in a study of coeliac disease. Study outcomes and limitations: Few TRB amino acid sequences were shared between samples; most were unique. Lower clonality than controls marked TRB and TRG repertoires from active celiac intraepithelial and lamina propria samples. Published gliadin-specific TRB sequences appeared in 9 of 18 coeliac samples, 1 of 6 controls.

The CDR3 sequence is 18 residues long. Trimming cost V 3 bases and J 2 bases; bases outside gene matches: 15. Germline assignment: CDR1 SGHVS and CDR2 FQNEAQ. Note on this clone: The antigen is unknown.

Clones were sequenced by immunoSEQ multiplex PCR, and TCRdb holds only the in-frame ones, with some missing. The sample comprises about 1,300 clones, 55% to 70% of which are singletons, and around 30% rests with the top ten. The receptor was isolated from a woman aged 40 to 50 with celiac disease on a gluten-free diet, and with hypertension. This sequence joins TRBV7-8 and TRBJ2-5, with 7 bases aligning to TRBD2. Sequencing was carried out using lamina propria lymphocytes from the gut. The CDR3 sequence: CASSLISPAPGGQETQYF. The DNA for the CDR3 is TGTGCCAGCAGCTTGATCTCCCCCGCGCCGGGGGGACAAGAGACCCAGTACTTC.